These 20 T cell receptor beta chains share one sample of origin, sequenced in a study of blood T cells in healthy people across ages. The authors ran a second PCR of 7 to 11 cycles using a sample-barcoded 5' primer and a J-beta primer mix. TCRdb re-called the 5' RACE reads through MiXCR, storing one row per CDR3 protein. The top ten clones hold 7% to 9.5% of a sample with fewer than 1.5 million distinct CDR3 sequences, around 42% of them seen once. Sequencing input: blood. These receptors all stem from a woman aged 18-30 years in good health.

The chain is built from TRBV2 and TRBJ2-7, with TRBD2 as a possible D gene (6 bases). This CDR3 spans 11 amino acids. Trimming cost V 7 bases and J 10 bases, with 14 bases left between them. The germline gives CDR1 SNHLY, CDR2 FYNNEI. The CDR3 spells CASTNTDYQYF. DNA of the CDR3: TGTGCCAGCACAAACACGGACTATCAGTACTTC.

The chain has TRBV5-1 and TRBJ2-3, with TRBD2 matching over 7 bases. Per germline, CDR1 SGHRS and CDR2 YFSETQ. Trimming removed 1 base from V and 2 bases from J; junction bases left unmatched: 7. CDR3 size: 16 residues. The CDR3 nucleotides read TGCGCCAGCAGCTTGTTACGGGGGGAACTCACAGATACGCAGTATTTT. Protein sequence: CASSLLRGELTDTQYF.

The V and J genes are TRBV27 and TRBJ1-2; D call uncertain. V was shortened by 11 bases and J by 5 bases, with 6 bases between the two germline ends. Per germline, CDR1 MNHEY and CDR2 SMNVEV (reference sequence). There are 9 residues in the CDR3. CDR3 protein: CAGQYGYTF. CDR3 DNA sequence: TGTGCCGGCCAGTATGGCTACACCTTC.

The chain couples TRBV20-1 to TRBJ1-5; D is possibly TRBD1 (6 bases). V was shortened by 6 bases and J by 5 bases, with 20 bases between the two germline ends. The CDR3 loop spans 15 amino acids. CDR1 is DFQATT, CDR2 SNEGSKA, per germline (reference sequence). In nucleotides, the CDR3 is TGCAGTGCATTGTCATCGGGGGCGGAAGATCAGCCCCAGCATTTT. Amino acids: CSALSSGAEDQPQHF.

The chain recombines TRBV13 with TRBJ1-5; D unresolved. The CDR3 has 15 amino acids. The V end was cut by 0 bases, the J end by 6 bases, with 12 bases between. Germline CDR1 reads PRHDT; CDR2 reads FYEKMQ (reference sequence). The CDR3 is CASSLGRGGGQPQHF. The CDR3 nucleotides are TGTGCCAGCAGCTTAGGCCGGGGTGGCGGTCAGCCCCAGCATTTT.

This clonotype was counted between two and nine times. The V and J genes are TRBV20-1 and TRBJ1-2, with TRBD1 matching over 7 bases. The germline V gene has CDR1 DFQATT and CDR2 SNEGSKA (reference sequence). J lost 4 bases, V lost 0 bases, and 2 bases had no gene match. The CDR3 consists of 13 residues. The CDR3 loop is CSAREGQPYGYTF. As DNA, the CDR3 is TGCAGTGCTAGAGAGGGACAGCCCTATGGCTACACCTTC.

This clonotype has more than one count but fewer than ten. V gene TRBV18 combines with J gene TRBJ1-2; D is undetermined. The germline V gene encodes CDR1 KGHSH and CDR2 LQKENI. This CDR3 is built from 13 residues. V lost 0 bases, J lost 8 bases, and 10 bases lay in between. The CDR3 region has the DNA TGTGCCAGCTCACCACCGATGCGAACAGGCTACACCTTC. Translated, it gives CASSPPMRTGYTF.

This chain uses TRBV20-1 with TRBJ2-1; D call uncertain. Germline CDR1 reads DFQATT; CDR2 reads SNEGSKA (reference sequence). The CDR3 extends over 16 amino acids. V lost 2 bases and J lost 4, with 18 bases in between. CDR3 nucleotides: TGCAGTGCTAGAAGGGCCGAGACCCCTGCTTACAATGAGCAGTTCTTC. It is translated as CSARRAETPAYNEQFF.

This clonotype has a count of ten or more. Compared with germline, one end of the junction differs, possibly owing to a read error. The chain has TRBV7-9 and TRBJ2-7; D uncertain. Germline V gene sequence: CDR1 SEHNR, CDR2 FQNEAQ (reference sequence). The CDR3 extends over 14 amino acids. The DNA for the CDR3 is TGCGCCAGCAGCCTTGCACCAGGTCCCTACGAGCAGTACTTC. It encodes CASSLAPGPYEQYF.

This clonotype was seen a handful of times. CDR3 sequence: CATSDSATSTDTQYF. CDR3 bases: TGTGCCACCAGTGATTCTGCCACTAGCACAGATACGCAGTATTTT. V gene TRBV24-1 combines with J gene TRBJ2-3; D remains unclear. The CDR3 spans 15 residues. The germline CDR1 and CDR2 sequences are KGHDR and SFDVKD. The ends were cut back, 2 bases at V and 0 bases at J, with 8 bases in the middle.

V is TRBV25-1 and J is TRBJ2-2; D remains unclear. The CDR3 spans 10 residues. From germline, CDR1 is MGHDK and CDR2 SYGVNS. V shed 5 bases and J shed 8 bases, with 3 bases lying between them. The CDR3 DNA is TGTGCCAGCAGTCATGGGGAGCTGTTTTTT. This codes for CASSHGELFF.

The rearrangement uses TRBV20-1 and TRBJ2-5; TRBD1 matches at 7 bases. The ends lost 5 bases at V and 0 bases at J; junction bases unmatched: 9. The CDR3 is 15 amino acids. CDR1 is DFQATT, CDR2 SNEGSKA, per germline (reference sequence). The CDR3 reads CSAWPPGQNQETQYF. CDR3 sequence (DNA): TGCAGTGCTTGGCCACCGGGACAGAACCAAGAGACCCAGTACTTC.

The chain carries TRBV14 and TRBJ1-1; 9 bases match TRBD1. With V trimmed by 7 bases and J by 1 base, 7 bases remained unmatched. Looked up from germline, CDR1 is SGHDN and CDR2 is FVKESK. The CDR3 sequence is 15 residues long. The CDR3 loop is CASTRQGGKNTEAFF. The DNA of the CDR3 is TGTGCCAGCACCCGACAGGGGGGCAAGAACACTGAAGCTTTCTTT.

CDR3 nucleotides: TGTGCCAGCAGTCTCACACCAACTAGCGGGAGTAATGAGCAGTTCTTC. It is translated as CASSLTPTSGSNEQFF. The gene calls are TRBV12-3 or TRBV12-4 and TRBJ2-1; 11 nucleotides align to TRBD2. CDR3 length: 16 residues. J gave up 7 bases and V 5 bases, and 10 bases lay outside the gene matches.

Points on this clonotype: A clone one base away is much larger, so this may be a read error. The chain employs TRBV7-2 and TRBJ2-4; tentative D call: TRBD2 (5 bases). The CDR3 spans 14 residues. Trimming left V 5 bases short and J 7 bases short, with 15 bases between. CDR1 and CDR2 from the germline V gene are SGHTA and FQGNSA. The CDR3 coding sequence is TGTGCCAGCAGCGTAGACTCGGGAACGAACATTCAGTACTTC. Translation gives CASSVDSGTNIQYF.

V is TRBV11-2 and J is TRBJ2-1; perhaps TRBD2 as D (5 bases). This CDR3 is built from 14 residues. V gave up 7 bases and J gave up 2 bases, with 12 bases separating them. Germline-derived CDR1 and CDR2 are SGHAT and FQNNGV. The CDR3 DNA sequence: TGTGCCAGCAACATAGCGCCTACCTACAATGAGCAGTTCTTC. Translated, it gives CASNIAPTYNEQFF.

This clonotype occurred a few times. This chain links TRBV6-1 with TRBJ1-2; D ambiguous. V was pared by 6 bases and J by 4 bases, with 15 bases between. This CDR3 has 14 amino acids. Germline V gene sequence: CDR1 MNHNS, CDR2 SASEGT. DNA for the CDR3: TGTGCCAGCAGAGACAACCAAGGGCTCTATGGCTACACCTTC. As protein: CASRDNQGLYGYTF.

This rearrangement joins TRBV18 to TRBJ2-1; 7 bases fit TRBD2. The CDR3 contains 16 residues. Germline CDR1 KGHSH, CDR2 LQKENI. The V gene end was trimmed by 1 base and the J gene end by 9 bases; junction bases not matched to a gene: 12. The CDR3 region has the DNA TGTGCCAGCTCACCACGCCGAGCGGGACCCGATGGTGAGCAGTTCTTC. It codes for CASSPRRAGPDGEQFF.

This chain uses TRBV15 with TRBJ2-1; 7 nucleotides agree with TRBD2. The CDR3 loop spans 15 amino acids. The V and J ends lost 7 bases and 8 bases, in that order; junction bases with no gene match: 14. Germline loops: CDR1 LNHNV, CDR2 YYDKDF (reference sequence). This CDR3 reads CATNEQPTGGYEQFF. The CDR3 DNA follows: TGTGCCACCAACGAGCAGCCGACCGGGGGGTATGAGCAGTTCTTC.

On this clonotype: This may arise from a read error, as a much more abundant clone is one base away. The chain combines TRBV7-2 with TRBJ2-5; D uncertain. Judging by the DNA end, TRBJ2-7 fits better; the J call may be wrong. This CDR3 is 18 amino acids long. Germline V gene data show CDR1 as SGHTA and CDR2 as FQGNSA. This CDR3 is CASSSKGPFSSWGYEQYF. As DNA, the CDR3 is TGTGCCAGCAGCTCAAAGGGCCCCTTCAGCTCCTGGGGCTACGAGCAGTACTTC.